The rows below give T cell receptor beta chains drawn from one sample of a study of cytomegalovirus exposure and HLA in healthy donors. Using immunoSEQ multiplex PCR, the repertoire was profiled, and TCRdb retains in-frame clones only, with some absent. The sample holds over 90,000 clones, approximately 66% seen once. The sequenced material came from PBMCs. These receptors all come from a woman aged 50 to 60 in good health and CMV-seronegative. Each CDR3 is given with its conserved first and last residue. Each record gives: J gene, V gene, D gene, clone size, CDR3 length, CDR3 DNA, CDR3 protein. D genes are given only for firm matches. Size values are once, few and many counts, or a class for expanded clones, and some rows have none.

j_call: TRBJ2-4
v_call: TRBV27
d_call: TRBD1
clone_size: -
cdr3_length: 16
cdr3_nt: TGTGCCAGCAGTATAGACAGGGCGTCGGCCAAAAACATTCAGTACTTC
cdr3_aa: CASSIDRASAKNIQYF

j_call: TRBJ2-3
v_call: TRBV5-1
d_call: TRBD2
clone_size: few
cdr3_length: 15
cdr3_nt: TGCGCCAGCAGCTTGGCAGCGGGAGGCACAGATACGCAGTATTTT
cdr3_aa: CASSLAAGGTDTQYF

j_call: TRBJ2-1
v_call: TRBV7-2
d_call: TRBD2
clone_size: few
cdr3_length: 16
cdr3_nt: TGTGCCAGCAGCTTAGGGGCGGCTAGCGGATACAATGAGCAGTTCTTC
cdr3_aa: CASSLGAASGYNEQFF

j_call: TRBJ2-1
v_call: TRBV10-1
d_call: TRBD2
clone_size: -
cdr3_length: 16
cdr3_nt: TGCGCCAGCAGTGCAGGGTCTAGCGGGGGGCACAATGAGCAGTTCTTC
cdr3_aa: CASSAGSSGGHNEQFF

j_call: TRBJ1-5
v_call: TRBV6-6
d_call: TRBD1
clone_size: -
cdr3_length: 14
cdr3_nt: TGTGCCAGCAGCTCGACAGGGGCGGATCAGCCCCAGCATTTT
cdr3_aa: CASSSTGADQPQHF

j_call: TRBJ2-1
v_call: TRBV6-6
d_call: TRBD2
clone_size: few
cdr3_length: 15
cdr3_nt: TGTGCCAGCAGCCCGACTAGCGGGGGGGCCAATGAGCAGTTCTTC
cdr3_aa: CASSPTSGGANEQFF

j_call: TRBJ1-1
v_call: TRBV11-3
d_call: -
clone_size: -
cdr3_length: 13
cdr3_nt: TGTGCCAGCAGCTCAAGACGGGACACTGAAGCTTTCTTT
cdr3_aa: CASSSRRDTEAFF

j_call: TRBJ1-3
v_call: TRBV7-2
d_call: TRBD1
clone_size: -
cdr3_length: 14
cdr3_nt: TGTGCCAGCAAGTTACAGACAGGGCTAAACACCATATATTTT
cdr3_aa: CASKLQTGLNTIYF

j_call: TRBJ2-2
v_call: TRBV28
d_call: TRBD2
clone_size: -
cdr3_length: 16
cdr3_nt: TGTGCCAGCAGTCCAAGCGGGAGGGGGAACACCGGGGAGCTGTTTTTT
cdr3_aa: CASSPSGRGNTGELFF

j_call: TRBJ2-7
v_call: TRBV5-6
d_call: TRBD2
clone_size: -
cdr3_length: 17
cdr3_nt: TGTGCCAGCAGCAGACTACCCCGACTAGCGGGAGCCTACGAGCAGTACTTC
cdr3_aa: CASSRLPRLAGAYEQYF

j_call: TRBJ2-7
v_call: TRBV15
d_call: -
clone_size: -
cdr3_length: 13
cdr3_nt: TGTGCCACCAGCAGAGTAGATAGCTACGAGCAGTACTTC
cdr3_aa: CATSRVDSYEQYF

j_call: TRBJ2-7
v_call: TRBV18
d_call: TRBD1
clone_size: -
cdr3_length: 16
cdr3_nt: TGTGCCAGCTCACCAAAAGTCTCGGCAGGGGGCTACGAGCAGTACTTC
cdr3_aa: CASSPKVSAGGYEQYF

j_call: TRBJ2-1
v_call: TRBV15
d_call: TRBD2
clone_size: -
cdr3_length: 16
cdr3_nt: TGTGCCACCAGCAGAGAGTTTGCGGGAGTAGGCAATGAGCAGTTCTTC
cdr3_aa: CATSREFAGVGNEQFF

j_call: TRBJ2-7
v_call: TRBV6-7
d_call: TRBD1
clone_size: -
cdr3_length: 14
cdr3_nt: TGTGCCACTCCACTTAGGACAGGGCCCTACGAGCAGTACTTC
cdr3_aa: CATPLRTGPYEQYF

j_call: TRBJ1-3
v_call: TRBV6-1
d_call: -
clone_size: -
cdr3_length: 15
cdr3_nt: TGTGCCAGCAGTGAAGTGACAGCTGCTGGAAACACCATATATTTT
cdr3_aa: CASSEVTAAGNTIYF

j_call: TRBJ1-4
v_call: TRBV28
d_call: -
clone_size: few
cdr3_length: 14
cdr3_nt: TGTGCCAGCAGTCTAGGACAGTCAAATGAAAAACTGTTTTTT
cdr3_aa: CASSLGQSNEKLFF

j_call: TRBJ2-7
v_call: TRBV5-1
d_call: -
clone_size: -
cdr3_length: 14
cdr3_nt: TGCGCCAGCAGACGTGGGATGGGGCAGGGAGAGCAGTACTTC
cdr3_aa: CASRRGMGQGEQYF

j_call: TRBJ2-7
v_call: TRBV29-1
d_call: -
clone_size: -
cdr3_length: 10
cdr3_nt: TGCAGCGCAGCGAACACCGAGCAGTACTTC
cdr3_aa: CSAANTEQYF

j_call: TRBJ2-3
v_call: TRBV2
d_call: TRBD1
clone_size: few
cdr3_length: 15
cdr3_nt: TGTGCCAGCAGTGGACCAGGGGGTGGGACAGATACGCAGTATTTT
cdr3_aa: CASSGPGGGTDTQYF

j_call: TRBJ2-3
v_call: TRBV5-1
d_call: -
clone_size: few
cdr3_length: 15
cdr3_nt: TGCGCCAGCAGCTTGGCCGGGTCTAGCACAGATACGCAGTATTTT
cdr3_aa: CASSLAGSSTDTQYF

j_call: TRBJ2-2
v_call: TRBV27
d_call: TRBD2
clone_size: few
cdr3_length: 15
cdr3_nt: TGTGCCAGCACCGGACTAGCGTTACGAGGCGGGGAGCTGTTTTTT
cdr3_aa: CASTGLALRGGELFF

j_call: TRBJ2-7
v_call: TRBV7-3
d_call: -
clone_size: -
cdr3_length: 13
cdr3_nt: TGTGCCAGCAGCTCCGGATGGGGCGGCGAGCAGTACTTC
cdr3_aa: CASSSGWGGEQYF

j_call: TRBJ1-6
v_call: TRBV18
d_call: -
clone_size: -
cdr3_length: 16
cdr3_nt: TGTGCCAGCTCCACTGGGGAGAGCTCCTATAATTCACCCCTCCACTTT
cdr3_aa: CASSTGESSYNSPLHF

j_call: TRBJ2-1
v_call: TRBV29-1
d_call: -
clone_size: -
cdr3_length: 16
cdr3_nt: TGCAGCATAAGCGGGACAAGCGGGAGAGGGGGCGGTGAGCAGTTCTTC
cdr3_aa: CSISGTSGRGGGEQFF

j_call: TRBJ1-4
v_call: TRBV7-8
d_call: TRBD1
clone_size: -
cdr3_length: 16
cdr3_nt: TGTGCCAGCAGCTTAGCGACAGGGGGGGCTAATGAAAAACTGTTTTTT
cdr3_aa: CASSLATGGANEKLFF

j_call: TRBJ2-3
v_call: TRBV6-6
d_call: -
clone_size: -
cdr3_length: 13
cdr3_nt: TGTGCCAGCAGTTATGTTAGCGTAGATACGCAGTATTTT
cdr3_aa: CASSYVSVDTQYF

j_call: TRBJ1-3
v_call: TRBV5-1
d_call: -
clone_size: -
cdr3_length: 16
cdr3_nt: TGCGCCAGCAGCAACGGGGACTTCGACAACAGAAACACCATATATTTT
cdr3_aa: CASSNGDFDNRNTIYF

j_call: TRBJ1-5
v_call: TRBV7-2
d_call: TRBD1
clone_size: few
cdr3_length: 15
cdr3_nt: TGTGCCAGCAGCTTAGGGGGGACAGCGGCCCAGCCCCAGCATTTT
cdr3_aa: CASSLGGTAAQPQHF

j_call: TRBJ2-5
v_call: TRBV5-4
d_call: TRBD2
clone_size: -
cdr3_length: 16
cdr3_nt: TGTGCCAGCAGCGCATCACTAGCGGGGGCTGGGGAGACCCAGTACTTC
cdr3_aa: CASSASLAGAGETQYF

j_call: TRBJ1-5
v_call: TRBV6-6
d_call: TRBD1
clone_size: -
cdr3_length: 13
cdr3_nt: TGTGCCAGCAACACGGACAGGGTTCAGCCCCAGCATTTT
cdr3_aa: CASNTDRVQPQHF

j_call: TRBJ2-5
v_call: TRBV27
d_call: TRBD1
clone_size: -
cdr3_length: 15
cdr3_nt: TGTGCCAGCAGCTCATCCCGGGACAGTGTAGAGACCCAGTACTTC
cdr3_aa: CASSSSRDSVETQYF

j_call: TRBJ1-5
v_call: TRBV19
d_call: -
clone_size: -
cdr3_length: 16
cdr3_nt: TGTGCCAGTAGTCGAGGTCTTTTCGGGTGGAATCAGCCCCAGCATTTT
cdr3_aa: CASSRGLFGWNQPQHF